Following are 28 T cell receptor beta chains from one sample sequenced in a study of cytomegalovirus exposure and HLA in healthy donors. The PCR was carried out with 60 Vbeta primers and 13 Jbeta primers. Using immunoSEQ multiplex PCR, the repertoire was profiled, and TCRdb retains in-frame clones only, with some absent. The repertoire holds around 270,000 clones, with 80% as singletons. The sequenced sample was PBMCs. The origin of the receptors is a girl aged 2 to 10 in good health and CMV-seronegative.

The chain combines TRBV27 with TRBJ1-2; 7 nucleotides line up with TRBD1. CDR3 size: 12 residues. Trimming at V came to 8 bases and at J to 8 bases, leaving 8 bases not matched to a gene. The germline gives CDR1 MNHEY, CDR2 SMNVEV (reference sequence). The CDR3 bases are TGTGCCAGCGGGACAGACCTTTTGGGCTACACCTTC. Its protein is CASGTDLLGYTF.

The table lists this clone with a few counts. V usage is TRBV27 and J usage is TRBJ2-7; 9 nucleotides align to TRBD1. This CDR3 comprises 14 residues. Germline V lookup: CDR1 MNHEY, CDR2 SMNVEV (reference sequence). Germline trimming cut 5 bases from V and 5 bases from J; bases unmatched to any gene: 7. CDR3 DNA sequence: TGTGCCAGCAGTCCAGGGACAGGGCAGCACGAGCAGTACTTC. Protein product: CASSPGTGQHEQYF.

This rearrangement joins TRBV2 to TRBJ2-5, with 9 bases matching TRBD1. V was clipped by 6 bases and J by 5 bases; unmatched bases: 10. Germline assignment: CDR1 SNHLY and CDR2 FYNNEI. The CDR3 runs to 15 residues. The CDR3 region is CASSAITGGGETQYF. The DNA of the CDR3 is TGTGCCAGCAGCGCTATTACAGGGGGCGGGGAGACCCAGTACTTC.

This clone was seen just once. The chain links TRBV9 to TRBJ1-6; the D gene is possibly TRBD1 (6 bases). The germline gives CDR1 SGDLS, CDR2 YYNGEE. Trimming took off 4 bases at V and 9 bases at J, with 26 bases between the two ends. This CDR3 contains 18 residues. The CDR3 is CASSSPRDGRKGGSPLHF. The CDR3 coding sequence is TGTGCCAGCAGCTCGCCAAGGGACGGACGAAAAGGGGGTTCACCCCTCCACTTT.

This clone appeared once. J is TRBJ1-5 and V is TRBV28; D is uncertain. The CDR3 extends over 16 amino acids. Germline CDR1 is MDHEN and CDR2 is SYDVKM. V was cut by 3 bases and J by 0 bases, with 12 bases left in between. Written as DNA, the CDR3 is TGTGCCAGCAGTTTCCTCCTAGCTTATAGCAATCAGCCCCAGCATTTT. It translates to CASSFLLAYSNQPQHF.

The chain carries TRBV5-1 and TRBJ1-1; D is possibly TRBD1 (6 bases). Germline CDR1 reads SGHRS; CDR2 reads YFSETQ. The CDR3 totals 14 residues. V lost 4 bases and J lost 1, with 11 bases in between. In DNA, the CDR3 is TGCGCCAGCAGCCCGCAGACAGGGAACACTGAAGCTTTCTTT. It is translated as CASSPQTGNTEAFF.

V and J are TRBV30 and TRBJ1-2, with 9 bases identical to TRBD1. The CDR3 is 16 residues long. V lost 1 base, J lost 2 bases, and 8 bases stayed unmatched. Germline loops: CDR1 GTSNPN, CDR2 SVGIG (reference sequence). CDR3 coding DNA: TGTGCCTGGAGTGGGTTACAGGGGGCGGGCAACTATGGCTACACCTTC. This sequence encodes CAWSGLQGAGNYGYTF.

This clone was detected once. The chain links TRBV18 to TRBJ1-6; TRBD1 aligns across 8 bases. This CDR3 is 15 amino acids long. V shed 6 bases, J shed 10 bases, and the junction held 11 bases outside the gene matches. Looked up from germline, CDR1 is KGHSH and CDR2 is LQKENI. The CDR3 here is CASSRTQDRESPLHF. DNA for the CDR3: TGTGCCAGCTCGCGGACACAGGACAGGGAATCACCCCTCCACTTT.

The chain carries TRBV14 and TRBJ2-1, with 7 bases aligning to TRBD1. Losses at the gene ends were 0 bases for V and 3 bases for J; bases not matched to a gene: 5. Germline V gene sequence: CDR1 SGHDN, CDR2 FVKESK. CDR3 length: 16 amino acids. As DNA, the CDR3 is TGTGCCAGCAGCCAAGATAGCAGGGGGTACTACAATGAGCAGTTCTTC. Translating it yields CASSQDSRGYYNEQFF. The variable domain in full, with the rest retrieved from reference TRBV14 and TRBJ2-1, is EAGVTQFPSHSVIEKGQTVTLRCDPISGHDNLYWYRRVMGKEIKFLLHFVKESKQDESGMPNNRFLAERTGGTYSTLKVQPAELEDSGVYFCASSQDSRGYYNEQFFGPGTRLTVL.

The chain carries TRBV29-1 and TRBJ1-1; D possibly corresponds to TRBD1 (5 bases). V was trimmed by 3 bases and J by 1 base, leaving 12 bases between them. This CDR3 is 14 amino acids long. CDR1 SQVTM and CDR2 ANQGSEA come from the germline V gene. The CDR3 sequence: CSVETYTGNTEAFF. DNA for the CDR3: TGCAGCGTTGAGACTTATACAGGGAACACTGAAGCTTTCTTT.

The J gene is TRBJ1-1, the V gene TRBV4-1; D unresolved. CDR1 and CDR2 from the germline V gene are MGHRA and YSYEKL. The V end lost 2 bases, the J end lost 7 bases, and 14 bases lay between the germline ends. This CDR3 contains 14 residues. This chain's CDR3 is CASSQPAGGFEAFF. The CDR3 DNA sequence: TGCGCCAGCAGCCAACCTGCTGGCGGGTTTGAAGCTTTCTTT.

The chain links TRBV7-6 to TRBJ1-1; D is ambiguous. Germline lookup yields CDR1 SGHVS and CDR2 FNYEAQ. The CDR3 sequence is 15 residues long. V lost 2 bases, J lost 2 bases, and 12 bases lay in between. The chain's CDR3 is CASSLLHSFNTEAFF. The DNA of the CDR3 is TGTGCCAGCAGCTTACTCCACAGCTTTAACACTGAAGCTTTCTTT.

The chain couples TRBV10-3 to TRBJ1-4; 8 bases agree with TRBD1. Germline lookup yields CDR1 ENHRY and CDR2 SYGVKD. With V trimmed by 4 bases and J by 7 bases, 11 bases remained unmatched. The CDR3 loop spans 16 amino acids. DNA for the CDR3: TGTGCCATCAGTGGGACAGGGAGTTTTTCGGGTGAAAAACTGTTTTTT. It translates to CAISGTGSFSGEKLFF.

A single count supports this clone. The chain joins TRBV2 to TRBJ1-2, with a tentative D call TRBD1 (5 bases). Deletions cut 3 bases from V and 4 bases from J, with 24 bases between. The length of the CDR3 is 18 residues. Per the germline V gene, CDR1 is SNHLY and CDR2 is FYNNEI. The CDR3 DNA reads TGTGCCAGCAGTGATGTGTCCCGAACAGGATCATGGTTCTATGGCTACACCTTC. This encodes CASSDVSRTGSWFYGYTF.

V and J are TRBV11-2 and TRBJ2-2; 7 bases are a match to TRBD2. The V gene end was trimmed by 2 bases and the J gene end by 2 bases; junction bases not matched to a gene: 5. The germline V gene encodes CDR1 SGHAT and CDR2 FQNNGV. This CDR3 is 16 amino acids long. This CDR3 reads CASSLPPGGNTGELFF. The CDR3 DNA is TGTGCCAGCAGCTTACCTCCGGGGGGAAACACCGGGGAGCTGTTTTTT.

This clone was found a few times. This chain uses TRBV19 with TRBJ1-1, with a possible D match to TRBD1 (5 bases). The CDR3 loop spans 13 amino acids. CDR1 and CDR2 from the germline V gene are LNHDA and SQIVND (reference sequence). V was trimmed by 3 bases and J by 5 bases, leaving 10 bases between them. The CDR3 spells CASSIWGGTEAFF. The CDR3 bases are TGTGCCAGTAGTATTTGGGGGGGGACTGAAGCTTTCTTT.

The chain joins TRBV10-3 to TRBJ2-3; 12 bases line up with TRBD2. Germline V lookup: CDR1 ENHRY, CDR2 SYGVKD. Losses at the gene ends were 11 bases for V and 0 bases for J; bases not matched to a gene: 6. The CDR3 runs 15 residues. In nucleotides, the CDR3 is TGTGCCGCAGGGGGGACTAGCGGGAGCACAGATACGCAGTATTTT. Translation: CAAGGTSGSTDTQYF.

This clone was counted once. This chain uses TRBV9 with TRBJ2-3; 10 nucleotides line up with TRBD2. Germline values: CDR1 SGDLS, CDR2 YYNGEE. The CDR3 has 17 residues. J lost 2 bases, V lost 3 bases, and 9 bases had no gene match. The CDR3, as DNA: TGTGCCAGCAGCGCTAGCGGGAGACGGATAAACACAGATACGCAGTATTTT. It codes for CASSASGRRINTDTQYF. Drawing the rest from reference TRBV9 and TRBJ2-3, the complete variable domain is DSGVTQTPKHLITATGQRVTLRCSPRSGDLSVYWYQQSLDQGLQFLIQYYNGEERAKGNILERFSAQQFPDLHSELNLSSLELGDSALYFCASSASGRRINTDTQYFGPGTRLTVL.

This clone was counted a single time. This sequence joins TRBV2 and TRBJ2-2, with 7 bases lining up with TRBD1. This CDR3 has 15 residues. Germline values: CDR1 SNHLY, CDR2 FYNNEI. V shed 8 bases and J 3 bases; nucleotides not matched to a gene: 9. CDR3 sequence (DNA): TGTGCCAGCCTCAACAGGGGATTTGACACCGGGGAGCTGTTTTTT. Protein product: CASLNRGFDTGELFF.

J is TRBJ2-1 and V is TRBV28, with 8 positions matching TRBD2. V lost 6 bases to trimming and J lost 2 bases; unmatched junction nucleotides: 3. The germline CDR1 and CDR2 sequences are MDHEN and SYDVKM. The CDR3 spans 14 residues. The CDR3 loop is CASRRLATYNEQFF. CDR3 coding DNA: TGTGCCAGCAGGCGACTAGCGACCTACAATGAGCAGTTCTTC.

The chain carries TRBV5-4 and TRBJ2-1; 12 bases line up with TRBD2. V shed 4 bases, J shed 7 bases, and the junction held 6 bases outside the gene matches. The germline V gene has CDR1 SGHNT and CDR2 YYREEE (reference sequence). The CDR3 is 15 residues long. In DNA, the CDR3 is TGTGCCAGCAGCCCCCCTAGCGGGGGGGGTAATGAGCAGTTCTTC. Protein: CASSPPSGGGNEQFF.

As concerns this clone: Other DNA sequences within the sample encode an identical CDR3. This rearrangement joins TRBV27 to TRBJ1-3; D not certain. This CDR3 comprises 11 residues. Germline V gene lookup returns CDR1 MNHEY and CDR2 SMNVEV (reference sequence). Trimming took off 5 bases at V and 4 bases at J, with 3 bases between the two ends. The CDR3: CASSRGNTIYF. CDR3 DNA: TGTGCCAGCAGTCGGGGAAACACCATATATTTT.

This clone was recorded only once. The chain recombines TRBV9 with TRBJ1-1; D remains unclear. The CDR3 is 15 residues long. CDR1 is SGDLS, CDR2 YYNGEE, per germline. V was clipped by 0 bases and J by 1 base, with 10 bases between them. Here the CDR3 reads CASSVGHTENTEAFF. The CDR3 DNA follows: TGTGCCAGCAGCGTAGGACACACCGAGAACACTGAAGCTTTCTTT. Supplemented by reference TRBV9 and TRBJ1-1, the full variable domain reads DSGVTQTPKHLITATGQRVTLRCSPRSGDLSVYWYQQSLDQGLQFLIQYYNGEERAKGNILERFSAQQFPDLHSELNLSSLELGDSALYFCASSVGHTENTEAFFGQGTRLTVV.

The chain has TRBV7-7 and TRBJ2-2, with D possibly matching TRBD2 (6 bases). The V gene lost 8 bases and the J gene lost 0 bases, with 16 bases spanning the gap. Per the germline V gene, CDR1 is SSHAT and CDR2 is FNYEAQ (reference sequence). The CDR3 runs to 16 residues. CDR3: CASSRGLAPNTGELFF. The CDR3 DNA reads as TGTGCCAGCTCTCGGGGTCTAGCGCCGAACACCGGGGAGCTGTTTTTT.

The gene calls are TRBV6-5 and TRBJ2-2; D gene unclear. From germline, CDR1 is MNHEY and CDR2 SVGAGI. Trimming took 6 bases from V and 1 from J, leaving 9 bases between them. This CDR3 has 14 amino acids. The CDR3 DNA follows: TGTGCCAGCAGGAGGTTCGGGAACACCGGGGAGCTGTTTTTT. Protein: CASRRFGNTGELFF.

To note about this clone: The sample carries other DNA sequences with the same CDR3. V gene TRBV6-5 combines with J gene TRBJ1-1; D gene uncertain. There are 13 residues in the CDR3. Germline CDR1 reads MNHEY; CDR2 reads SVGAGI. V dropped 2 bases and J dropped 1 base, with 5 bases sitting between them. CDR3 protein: CASSYRGNTEAFF. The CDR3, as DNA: TGTGCCAGCAGTTACAGAGGGAACACTGAAGCTTTCTTT.

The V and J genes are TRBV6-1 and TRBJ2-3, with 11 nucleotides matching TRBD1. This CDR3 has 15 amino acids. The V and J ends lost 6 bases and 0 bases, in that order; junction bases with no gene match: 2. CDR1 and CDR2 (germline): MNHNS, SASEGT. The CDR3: CASRDRGQSTDTQYF. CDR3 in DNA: TGTGCCAGCAGGGACAGGGGGCAAAGCACAGATACGCAGTATTTT.

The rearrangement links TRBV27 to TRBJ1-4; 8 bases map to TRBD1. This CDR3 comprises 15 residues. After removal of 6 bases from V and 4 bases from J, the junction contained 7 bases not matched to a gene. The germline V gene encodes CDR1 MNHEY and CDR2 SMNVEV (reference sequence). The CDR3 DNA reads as TGTGCCAGCAGCGAGGCAGGGGGCGGTAATGAAAAACTGTTTTTT. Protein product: CASSEAGGGNEKLFF. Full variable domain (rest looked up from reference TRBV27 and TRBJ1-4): EAQVTQNPRYLITVTGKKLTVTCSQNMNHEYMSWYRQDPGLGLRQIYYSMNVEVTDKGDVPEGYKVSRKEKRNFPLILESPSPNQTSLYFCASSEAGGGNEKLFFGSGTQLSVL.